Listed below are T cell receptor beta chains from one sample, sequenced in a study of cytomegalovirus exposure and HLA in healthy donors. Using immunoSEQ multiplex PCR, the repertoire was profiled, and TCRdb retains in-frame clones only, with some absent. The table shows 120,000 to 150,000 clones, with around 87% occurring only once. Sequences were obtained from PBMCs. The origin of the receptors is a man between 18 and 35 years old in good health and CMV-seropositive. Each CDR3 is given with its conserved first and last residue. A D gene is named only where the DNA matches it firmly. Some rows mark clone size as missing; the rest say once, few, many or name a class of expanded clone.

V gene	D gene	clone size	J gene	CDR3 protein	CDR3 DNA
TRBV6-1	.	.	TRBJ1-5	CASSGDLGNQPQHF	TGTGCCAGCAGTGGAGATCTTGGCAATCAGCCCCAGCATTTT
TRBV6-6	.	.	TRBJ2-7	CASSYGPSSYEQYF	TGTGCCAGCAGTTATGGTCCCAGCTCCTACGAGCAGTACTTC
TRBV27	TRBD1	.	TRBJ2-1	CAAPTGGYNEQFF	TGTGCCGCCCCTACAGGGGGCTACAATGAGCAGTTCTTC
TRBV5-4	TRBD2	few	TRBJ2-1	CASSSGLAGGYNEQFF	TGTGCCAGCAGCTCGGGACTAGCGGGAGGGTACAATGAGCAGTTCTTC
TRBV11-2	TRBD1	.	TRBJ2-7	CASSPTTGAVSYEQYF	TGTGCCAGCAGCCCTACCACAGGGGCGGTTTCCTACGAGCAGTACTTC
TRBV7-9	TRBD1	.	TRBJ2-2	CASSNPKGQSPEAGELFF	TGTGCCAGCAGCAACCCGAAGGGACAGTCCCCAGAGGCCGGGGAGCTGTTTTTT
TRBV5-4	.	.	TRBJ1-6	CASSLALGGLYNSPLHF	TGTGCCAGCAGCTTGGCCCTCGGCGGGTTGTATAATTCACCCCTCCACTTT
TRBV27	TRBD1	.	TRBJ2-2	CATWDRNTGELFF	TGTGCCACGTGGGACAGGAACACCGGGGAGCTGTTTTTT
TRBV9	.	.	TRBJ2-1	CASSDGGQTYNEQFF	TGTGCCAGCAGCGACGGCGGACAGACATACAATGAGCAGTTCTTC
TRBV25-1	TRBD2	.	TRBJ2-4	CASSPSYRREEVKNIQYF	TGTGCCAGCAGTCCCAGTTATAGGCGGGAGGAGGTAAAAAACATTCAGTACTTC
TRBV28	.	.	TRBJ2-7	CASRDGLTYEQYF	TGTGCCAGCAGAGATGGACTGACCTACGAGCAGTACTTC
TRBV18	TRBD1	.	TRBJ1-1	CASSPDRGTEAFF	TGTGCCAGCTCACCGGACAGGGGGACTGAAGCTTTCTTT
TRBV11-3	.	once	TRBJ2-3	CASSPRRAGTDTQYF	TGTGCCAGCAGCCCCAGGAGGGCCGGTACAGATACGCAGTATTTT
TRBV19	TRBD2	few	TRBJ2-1	CASSIDGLAEQFF	TGTGCCAGTAGTATAGATGGACTAGCGGAGCAGTTCTTC
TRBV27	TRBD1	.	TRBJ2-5	CASSPDSDRGRPWETQYF	TGTGCCAGCAGTCCCGACTCGGACAGGGGGCGCCCCTGGGAGACCCAGTACTTC
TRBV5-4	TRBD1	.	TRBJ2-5	CASSLLGGTDETQYF	TGTGCCAGCAGCTTGTTGGGTGGGACAGATGAGACCCAGTACTTC
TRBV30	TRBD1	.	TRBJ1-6	CAWSRQGNSPLHF	TGTGCCTGGAGCAGACAGGGAAATTCACCCCTCCACTTT
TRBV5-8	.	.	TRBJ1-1	CASSLAVGGPNTEAFF	TGTGCCAGCAGCTTGGCGGTCGGGGGGCCCAACACTGAAGCTTTCTTT
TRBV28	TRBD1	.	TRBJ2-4	CASRKTGTGSTKNIQYF	TGTGCCAGCAGAAAGACCGGGACAGGGTCAACCAAAAACATTCAGTACTTC
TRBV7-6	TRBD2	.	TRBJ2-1	CASSFSSHRAGEPYNEQFF	TGTGCCAGCAGCTTTTCGTCCCACCGAGCGGGAGAACCCTACAATGAGCAGTTCTTC
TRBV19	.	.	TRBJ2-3	CASSRGESTDTQYF	TGTGCCAGTAGTCGCGGGGAGAGCACAGATACGCAGTATTTT
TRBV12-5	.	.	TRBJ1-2	CASGIVSNYGYTF	TGTGCTAGTGGTATCGTATCTAACTATGGCTACACCTTC
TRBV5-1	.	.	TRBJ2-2	CASSLAGQGTGELFF	TGCGCCAGCAGCTTGGCCGGTCAGGGCACCGGGGAGCTGTTTTTT
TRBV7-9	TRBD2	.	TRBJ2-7	CASSPFAGGPHEQYF	TGTGCCAGCAGCCCCTTTGCGGGGGGGCCCCACGAGCAGTACTTC
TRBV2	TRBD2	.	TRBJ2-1	CASASGSQNEQFF	TGTGCCAGCGCTAGCGGGAGCCAAAATGAGCAGTTCTTC
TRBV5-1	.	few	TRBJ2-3	CASSLDSTSTDTQYF	TGCGCCAGCAGCTTAGACAGCACTTCCACAGATACGCAGTATTTT
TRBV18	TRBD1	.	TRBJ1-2	CASSPGQDYGYTF	TGTGCCAGCTCACCGGGACAGGACTATGGCTACACCTTC
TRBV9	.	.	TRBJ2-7	CASSVAEGGYEQYF	TGTGCCAGCAGCGTAGCGGAGGGAGGCTACGAGCAGTACTTC
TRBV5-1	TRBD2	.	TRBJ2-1	CASSQLAGGYNEQFF	TGCGCCAGCAGTCAACTAGCGGGGGGCTACAATGAGCAGTTCTTC
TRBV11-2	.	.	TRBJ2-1	CASSLDRDSYNEQFF	TGTGCCAGCAGCTTAGACCGAGACTCCTACAATGAGCAGTTCTTC
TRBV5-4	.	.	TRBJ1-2	CASSFTRASHTF	TGTGCCAGCAGCTTTACCAGGGCATCCCACACCTTC
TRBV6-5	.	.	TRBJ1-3	CASSYSLGHSGNTIYF	TGTGCCAGCAGTTACTCGTTGGGGCACTCTGGAAACACCATATATTTT
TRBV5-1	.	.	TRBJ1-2	CASSLGPDGYTF	TGCGCCAGCAGCTTGGGGCCCGATGGCTACACCTTC
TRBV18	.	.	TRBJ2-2	CASSPRTVTGELFF	TGTGCCAGCTCCCCCCGGACAGTTACCGGGGAGCTGTTTTTT
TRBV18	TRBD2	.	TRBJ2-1	CASSPGLAGSNEQFF	TGTGCCAGCTCACCCGGACTAGCGGGGAGTAATGAGCAGTTCTTC
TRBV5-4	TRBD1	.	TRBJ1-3	CASSHALPGTGTSGNTIYF	TGTGCCAGCAGCCACGCTCTCCCCGGGACAGGGACCTCTGGAAACACCATATATTTT
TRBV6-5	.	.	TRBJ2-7	CASSLGAHEQYF	TGTGCCAGCAGCTTAGGGGCCCACGAGCAGTACTTC
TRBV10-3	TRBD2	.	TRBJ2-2	CAIPSGANTGELFF	TGTGCCATCCCTAGCGGAGCGAACACCGGGGAGCTGTTTTTT
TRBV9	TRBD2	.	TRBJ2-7	CASSADSGGGQYF	TGTGCCAGCAGCGCGGACTCGGGAGGTGGGCAGTACTTC
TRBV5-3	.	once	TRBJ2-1	CARSKRNEQFF	TGTGCCAGAAGCAAGAGAAATGAGCAGTTCTTC
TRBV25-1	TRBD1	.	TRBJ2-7	CASSDPSLTGGSNEQYF	TGTGCCAGCAGTGATCCCTCCTTGACAGGGGGCTCCAACGAGCAGTACTTC
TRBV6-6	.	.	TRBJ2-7	CASSDQGGAGSYEQYF	TGTGCCAGCTCGGATCAGGGGGGCGCGGGCTCCTACGAGCAGTACTTC
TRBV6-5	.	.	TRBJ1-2	CASRNFFLYTF	TGTGCCAGCAGGAACTTCTTCTTATACACCTTC
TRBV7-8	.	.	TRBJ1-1	CASSTGSGRVGDNTEAFF	TGTGCCAGCAGCACCGGATCGGGCAGGGTGGGTGATAACACTGAAGCTTTCTTT
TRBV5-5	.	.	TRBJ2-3	CASSLAQGWTDTQYF	TGTGCCAGCAGCTTGGCGCAGGGATGGACAGATACGCAGTATTTT
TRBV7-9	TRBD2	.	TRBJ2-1	CASSPPSGSYNEQFF	TGTGCCAGCAGCCCCCCTAGCGGCTCCTACAATGAGCAGTTCTTC
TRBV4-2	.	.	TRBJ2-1	CASSQASGDFNEQFF	TGTGCCAGCAGCCAAGCTTCGGGGGATTTCAATGAGCAGTTCTTC
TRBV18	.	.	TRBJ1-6	CASSPTDLNSPLHF	TGTGCCAGCTCACCGACAGACCTTAATTCACCCCTCCACTTT
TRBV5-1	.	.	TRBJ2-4	CASSLALPGAIDIQYF	TGCGCCAGCAGCTTGGCTTTACCAGGGGCTATAGACATTCAGTACTTC
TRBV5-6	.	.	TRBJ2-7	CASRRQVTYEQYF	TGTGCCAGCAGAAGACAGGTGACCTACGAGCAGTACTTC
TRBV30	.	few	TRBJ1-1	CAWSYRSEAFF	TGTGCCTGGAGTTACAGATCAGAAGCTTTCTTT
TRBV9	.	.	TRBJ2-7	CASSVDSYREQYF	TGTGCCAGCAGCGTGGACAGTTACCGCGAGCAGTACTTC
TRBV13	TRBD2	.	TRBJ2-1	CASGAGDDEQFF	TGTGCCAGCGGGGCGGGGGATGATGAGCAGTTCTTC
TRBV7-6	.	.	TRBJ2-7	CASSPPGFYEQYF	TGTGCCAGCAGCCCCCCGGGTTTCTACGAGCAGTACTTC
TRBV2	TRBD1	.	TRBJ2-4	CASRPRTGEDSKNIQYF	TGTGCCAGCAGACCCCGGACAGGGGAGGACTCCAAAAACATTCAGTACTTC